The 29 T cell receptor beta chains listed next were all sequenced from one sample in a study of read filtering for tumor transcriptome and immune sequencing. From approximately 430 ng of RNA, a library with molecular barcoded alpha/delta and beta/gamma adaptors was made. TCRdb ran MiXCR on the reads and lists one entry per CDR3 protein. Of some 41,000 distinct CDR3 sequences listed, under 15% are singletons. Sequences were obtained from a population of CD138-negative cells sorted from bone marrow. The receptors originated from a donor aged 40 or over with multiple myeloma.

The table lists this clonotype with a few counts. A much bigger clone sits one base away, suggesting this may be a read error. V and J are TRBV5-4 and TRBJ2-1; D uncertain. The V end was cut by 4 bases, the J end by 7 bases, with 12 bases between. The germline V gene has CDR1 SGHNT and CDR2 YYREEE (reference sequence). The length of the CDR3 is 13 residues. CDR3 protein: CASSPHHKNEQFF. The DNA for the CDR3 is TGTGCCAGCAGCCCGCACCACAAGAATGAGCAGTTCTTC.

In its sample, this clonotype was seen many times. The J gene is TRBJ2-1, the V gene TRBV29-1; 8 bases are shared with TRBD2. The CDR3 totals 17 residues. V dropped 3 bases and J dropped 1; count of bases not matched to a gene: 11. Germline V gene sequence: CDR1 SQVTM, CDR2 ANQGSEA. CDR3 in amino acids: CSVDDAGGRSSYNEQFF. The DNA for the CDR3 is TGCAGCGTTGATGATGCTGGCGGGAGGTCGTCCTACAATGAGCAGTTCTTC.

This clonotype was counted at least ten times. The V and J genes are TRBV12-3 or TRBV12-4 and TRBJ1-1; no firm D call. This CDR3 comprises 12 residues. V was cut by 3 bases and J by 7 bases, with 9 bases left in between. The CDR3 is CASSFGGVEAFF. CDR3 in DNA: TGTGCCAGCAGTTTCGGTGGAGTTGAAGCTTTCTTT.

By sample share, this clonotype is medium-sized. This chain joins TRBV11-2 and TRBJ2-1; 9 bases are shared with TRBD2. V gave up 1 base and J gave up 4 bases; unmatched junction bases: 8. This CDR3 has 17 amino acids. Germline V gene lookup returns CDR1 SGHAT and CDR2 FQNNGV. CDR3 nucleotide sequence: TGTGCCAGCAGCTTAGTCTTGGTGACTAGCGGTTACAATGAGCAGTTCTTC. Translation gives CASSLVLVTSGYNEQFF.

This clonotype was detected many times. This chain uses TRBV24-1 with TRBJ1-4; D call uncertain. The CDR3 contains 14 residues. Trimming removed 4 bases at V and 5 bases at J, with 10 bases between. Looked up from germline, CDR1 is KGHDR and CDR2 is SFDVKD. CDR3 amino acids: CATSEGGRNEKLFF. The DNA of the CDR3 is TGTGCCACCAGTGAAGGAGGACGAAATGAAAAACTGTTTTTT.

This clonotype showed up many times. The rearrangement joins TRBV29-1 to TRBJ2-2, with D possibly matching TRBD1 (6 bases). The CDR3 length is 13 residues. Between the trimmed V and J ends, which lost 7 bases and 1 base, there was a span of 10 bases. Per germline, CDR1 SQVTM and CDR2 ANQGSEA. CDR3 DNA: TGCAGCGCAAAAGGGGGGAACACCGGGGAGCTGTTTTTT. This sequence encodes CSAKGGNTGELFF.

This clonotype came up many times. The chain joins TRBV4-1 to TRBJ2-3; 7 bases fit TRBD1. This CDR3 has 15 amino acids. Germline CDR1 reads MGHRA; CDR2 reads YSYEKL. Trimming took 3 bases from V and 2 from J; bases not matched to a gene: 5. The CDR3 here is CASSHRDSLTDTQYF. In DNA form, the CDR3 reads TGCGCCAGCAGCCACCGGGACAGCCTCACAGATACGCAGTATTTT.

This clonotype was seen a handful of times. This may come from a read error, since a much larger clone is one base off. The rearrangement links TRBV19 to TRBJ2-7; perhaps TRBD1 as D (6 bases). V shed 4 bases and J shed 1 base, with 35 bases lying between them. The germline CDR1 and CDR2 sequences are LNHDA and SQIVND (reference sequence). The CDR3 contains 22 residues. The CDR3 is CASSTGACGVNGYPRGSYEQYF. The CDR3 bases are TGTGCCAGTAGTACCGGGGCATGTGGAGTAAACGGATACCCCAGGGGTTCCTACGAGCAGTACTTC.

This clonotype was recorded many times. For the CDR3, the DNA is TGCGCCAGCAGCCAAGACGGGACTAGCGGGATTTCTGATACGCAGTATTTT. It is translated as CASSQDGTSGISDTQYF. The chain combines TRBV4-3 with TRBJ2-3, with 13 bases matching TRBD2. Losses at the gene ends were 0 bases for V and 6 bases for J; bases not matched to a gene: 6. Germline loops: CDR1 LGHNA, CDR2 YSLEER. The CDR3 extends over 17 amino acids.

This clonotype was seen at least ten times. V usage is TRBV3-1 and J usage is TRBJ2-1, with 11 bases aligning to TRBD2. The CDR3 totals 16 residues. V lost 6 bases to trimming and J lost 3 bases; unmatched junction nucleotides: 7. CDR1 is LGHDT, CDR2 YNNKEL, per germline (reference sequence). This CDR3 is CASSPELAGVYNEQFF. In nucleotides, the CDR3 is TGTGCCAGCAGTCCGGAACTAGCGGGAGTCTACAATGAGCAGTTCTTC.

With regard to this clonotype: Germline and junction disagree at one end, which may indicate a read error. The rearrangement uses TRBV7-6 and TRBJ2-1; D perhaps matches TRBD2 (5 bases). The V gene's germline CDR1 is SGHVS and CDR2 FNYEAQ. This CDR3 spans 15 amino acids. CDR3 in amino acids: CASSLDEIAGNKQFF. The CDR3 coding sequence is TGCGCCAGCAGCTTAGATGAAATCGCGGGTAATAAGCAGTTCTTC.

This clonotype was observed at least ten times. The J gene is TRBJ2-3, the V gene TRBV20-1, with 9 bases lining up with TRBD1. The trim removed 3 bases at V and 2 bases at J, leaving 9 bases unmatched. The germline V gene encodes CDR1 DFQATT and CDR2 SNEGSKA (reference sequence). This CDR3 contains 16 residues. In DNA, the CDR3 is TGCAGTGCTAGGGGCTGGGGGACAGGGTTCACAGATACGCAGTATTTT. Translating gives CSARGWGTGFTDTQYF.

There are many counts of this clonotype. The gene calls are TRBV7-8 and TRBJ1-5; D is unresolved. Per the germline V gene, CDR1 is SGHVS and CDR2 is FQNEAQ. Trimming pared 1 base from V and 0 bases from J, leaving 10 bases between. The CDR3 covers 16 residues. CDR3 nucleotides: TGTGCCAGCAGCTTAGAAGCATCGTATAGCAATCAGCCCCAGCATTTT. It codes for CASSLEASYSNQPQHF.

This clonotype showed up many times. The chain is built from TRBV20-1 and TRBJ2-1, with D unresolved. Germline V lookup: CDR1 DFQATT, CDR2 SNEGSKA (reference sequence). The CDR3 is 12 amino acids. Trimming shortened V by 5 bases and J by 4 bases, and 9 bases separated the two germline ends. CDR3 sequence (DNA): TGCAGTGCTTCGGGTAGTTACAATGAGCAGTTCTTC. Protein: CSASGSYNEQFF.

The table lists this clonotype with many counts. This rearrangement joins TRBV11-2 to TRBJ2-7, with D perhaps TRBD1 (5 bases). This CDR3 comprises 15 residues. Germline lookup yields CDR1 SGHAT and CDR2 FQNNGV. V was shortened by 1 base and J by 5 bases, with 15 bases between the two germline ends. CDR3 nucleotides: TGTGCCAGCAGCTTAGGCCTGAGGCAGGGTGACGAGCAGTACTTC. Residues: CASSLGLRQGDEQYF.

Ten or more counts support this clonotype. DNA for the CDR3: TGTGCCAGCAGTAAACGACAGGTAGGCACTGAAGCTTTCTTT. Encoded protein: CASSKRQVGTEAFF. The chain couples TRBV6-5 to TRBJ1-1, with a weak D call TRBD1 (6 bases). Germline V lookup: CDR1 MNHEY, CDR2 SVGAGI. Trimming left V 5 bases short and J 4 bases short, with 14 bases between. This CDR3 has 14 amino acids.

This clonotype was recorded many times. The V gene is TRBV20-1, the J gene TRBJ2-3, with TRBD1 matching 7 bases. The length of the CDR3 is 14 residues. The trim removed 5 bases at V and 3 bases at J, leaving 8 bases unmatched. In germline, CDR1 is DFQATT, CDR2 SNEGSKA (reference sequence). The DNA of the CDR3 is TGCAGTGCTTCTACAGGGGAAGGGACAGATACGCAGTATTTT. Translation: CSASTGEGTDTQYF.

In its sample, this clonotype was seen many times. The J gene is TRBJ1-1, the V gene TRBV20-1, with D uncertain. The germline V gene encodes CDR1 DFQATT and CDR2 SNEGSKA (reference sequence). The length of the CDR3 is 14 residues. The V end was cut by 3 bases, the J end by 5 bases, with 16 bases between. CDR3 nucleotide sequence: TGCAGTGCTAGGCCGGACGTCGCGGCTACTGAAGCTTTCTTT. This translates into CSARPDVAATEAFF.

CDR3 protein: CASSPGLGSSGYNEQFF. The CDR3 DNA reads as TGCGCCAGCAGCCCGGGGCTAGGGAGTAGCGGCTACAATGAGCAGTTCTTC. The chain employs TRBV5-1 and TRBJ2-1, with a tentative D call TRBD2 (6 bases). The V end was cut by 4 bases, the J end by 3 bases, with 20 bases between. The CDR3 contains 17 residues. The germline V gene has CDR1 SGHRS and CDR2 YFSETQ.

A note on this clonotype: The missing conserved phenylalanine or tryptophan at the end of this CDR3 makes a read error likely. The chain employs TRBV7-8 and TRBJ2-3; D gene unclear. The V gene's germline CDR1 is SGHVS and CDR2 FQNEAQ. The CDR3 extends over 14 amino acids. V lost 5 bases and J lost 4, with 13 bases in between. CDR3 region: CASSRTVNADTQYL. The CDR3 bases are TGTGCCAGCAGCCGGACCGTGAACGCAGATACGCAGTATCTT.

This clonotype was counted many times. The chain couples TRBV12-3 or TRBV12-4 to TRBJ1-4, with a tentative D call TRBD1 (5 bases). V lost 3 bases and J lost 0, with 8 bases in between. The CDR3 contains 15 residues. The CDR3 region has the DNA TGTGCCAGCAGTTTCGGGACCGCAACTAATGAAAAACTGTTTTTT. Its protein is CASSFGTATNEKLFF.

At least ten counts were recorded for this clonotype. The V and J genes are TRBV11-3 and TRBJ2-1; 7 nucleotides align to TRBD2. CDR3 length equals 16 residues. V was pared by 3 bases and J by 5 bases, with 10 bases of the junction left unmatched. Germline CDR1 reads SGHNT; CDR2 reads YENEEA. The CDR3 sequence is CASSFGGGFRDNEQFF. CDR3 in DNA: TGTGCCAGCAGCTTTGGGGGGGGATTCAGGGACAATGAGCAGTTCTTC.

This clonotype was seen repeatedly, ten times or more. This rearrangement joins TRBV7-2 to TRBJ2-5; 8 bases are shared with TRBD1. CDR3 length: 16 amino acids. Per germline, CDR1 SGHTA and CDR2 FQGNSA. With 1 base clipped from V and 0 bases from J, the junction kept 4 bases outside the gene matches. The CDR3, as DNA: TGTGCCAGCAGCTTAGGGGACAGGAGGTACCAAGAGACCCAGTACTTC. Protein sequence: CASSLGDRRYQETQYF.

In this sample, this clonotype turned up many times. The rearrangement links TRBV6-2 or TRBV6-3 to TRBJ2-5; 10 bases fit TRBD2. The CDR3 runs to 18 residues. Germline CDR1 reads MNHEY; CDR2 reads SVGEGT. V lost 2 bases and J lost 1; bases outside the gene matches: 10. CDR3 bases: TGTGCCAGCAGTTACAATAGCGGGAGGCTTTACCTCCAAGAGACCCAGTACTTC. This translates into CASSYNSGRLYLQETQYF.

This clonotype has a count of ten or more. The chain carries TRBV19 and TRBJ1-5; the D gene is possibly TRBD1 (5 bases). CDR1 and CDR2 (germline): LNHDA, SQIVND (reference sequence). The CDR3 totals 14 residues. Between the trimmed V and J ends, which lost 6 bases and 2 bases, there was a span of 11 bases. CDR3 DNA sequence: TGTGCCAGTAGCTGGGGGTTTGGCAATCAGCCCCAGCATTTT. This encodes CASSWGFGNQPQHF.

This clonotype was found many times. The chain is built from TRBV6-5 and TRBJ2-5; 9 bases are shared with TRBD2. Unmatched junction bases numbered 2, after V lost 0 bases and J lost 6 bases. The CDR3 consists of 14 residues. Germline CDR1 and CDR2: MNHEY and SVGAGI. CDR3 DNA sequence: TGTGCCAGCAGTTACTCTAGCGGGAGTCAGACCCAGTACTTC. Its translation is CASSYSSGSQTQYF.

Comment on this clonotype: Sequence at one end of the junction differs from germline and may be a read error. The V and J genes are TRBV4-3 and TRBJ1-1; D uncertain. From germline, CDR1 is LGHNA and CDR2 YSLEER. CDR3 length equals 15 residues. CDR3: CASSQSTRQVPEAFF. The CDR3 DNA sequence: TGCGCCAGCAGCCAAAGCACTAGACAAGTCCCTGAAGCCTTCTTT.

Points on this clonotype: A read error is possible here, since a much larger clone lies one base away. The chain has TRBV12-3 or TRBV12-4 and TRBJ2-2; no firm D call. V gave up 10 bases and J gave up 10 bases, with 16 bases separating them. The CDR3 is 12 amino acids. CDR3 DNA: TGTGCCAACAGCCCCAACTCCGTGGAGCTGTTTTTT. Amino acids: CANSPNSVELFF.

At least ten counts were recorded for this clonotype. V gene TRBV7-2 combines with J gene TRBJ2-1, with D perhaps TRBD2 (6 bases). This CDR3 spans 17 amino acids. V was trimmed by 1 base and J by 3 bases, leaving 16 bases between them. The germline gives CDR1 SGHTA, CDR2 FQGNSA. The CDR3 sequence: CASSLDVSGELYNEQFF. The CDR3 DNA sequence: TGTGCCAGCAGCTTAGATGTTAGCGGAGAACTCTACAATGAGCAGTTCTTC. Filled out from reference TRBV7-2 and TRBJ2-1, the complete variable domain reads GAGVSQSPSNKVTEKGKDVELRCDPISGHTALYWYRQSLGQGLEFLIYFQGNSAPDKSGLPSDRFSAERTGGSVSTLTIQRTQQEDSAVYLCASSLDVSGELYNEQFFGPGTRLTVL.